This T cell receptor (beta chain) comes out of a study of Graves' ophthalmopathy and Graves' hyperthyroidism (dated by TCRdb to 2016 to 2019). Regarding the complete study: Peripheral blood was collected at initial diagnosis, prior to any treatment. To tell Graves' ophthalmopathy apart from Graves' hyperthyroidism, and to predict which patients would progress to ophthalmopathy, the study relied on TCR beta repertoire signatures. In total, approximately 140 blood samples were TCR-sequenced: 43 ophthalmopathy, roughly 80 hyperthyroidism and roughly 17 hyperthyroidism-to-ophthalmopathy patients. To explore V-J signatures distinguishing ophthalmopathy from hyperthyroidism, a discovery set of some 100 patients (43 ophthalmopathy, 57 stable hyperthyroidism) was enrolled. For independent validation, a separate cohort was made up of some 19 hyperthyroidism patients plus 17 patients who later progressed from hyperthyroidism to ophthalmopathy. In about six hyperthyroidism patients, the T-cell repertoire of thyroid tissue was compared with the T-cell repertoire of blood. Following sampling, methimazole starting at 30 mg daily was administered to hyperthyroidism patients, and high-dose intravenous methylprednisolone was administered to ophthalmopathy patients. The 100 discovery patients were randomly divided into training and test sets at a 7:3 ratio.

This clonotype was seen at least ten times. Its antigen is currently not known. No base qualities exist here, and no much larger clone lies one base off it. For repertoire sequencing, TCR beta CDR3 regions were amplified from RNA transcripts. A first-round RT-PCR used HTBI primers with the Qiagen OneStep RT-PCR kit, followed by a second-round multiplex PCR, size selection and purification. Libraries were sequenced on an Illumina HiSeq2000 using paired-end 100 bp reads. The paper's processing steps were these. SOAPnuke was used to process the reads, throwing out any read that had adapters, had uncalled bases, had a mean Phred below 15, or lacked an exact constant-primer or identifier match. COPE v1.2.5 was used to merge the high-quality paired reads. Unique nucleotide sequences were defined as clonotypes and aligned to IMGT TRB V, D and J references using MiTCR v1.1. The analysis was limited to V-J combinations with a frequency above 0.0001, which together covered 99.2% of repertoires. A TCR clonal expansion and chaos score per V-J combination was defined as the ratio of F50 clonal expansion to chaos observed in the TCRdist matrix. Welch's t-statistics and random forest were used to reduce features to about 13 V-J combinations, which were fed into a naive Bayes classifier. The Morisita-Horn index was used to measure how similar the thyroid and blood repertoires were. TCRdb took the public reads, trimmed them with fastp at Q25, ran MiXCR for clone calling and kept in-frame beta chains. Rows with a matching CDR3 protein are joined into one entry that keeps the most common DNA and genes. V and J calls and clone size were set by TCRdb, not the authors. This sample has about 370,000 distinct CDR3 sequences in its table, and 15% to 20% of those were observed once. The ten largest clones add up to 1.5% to 2% of the sample.

CDR1 MNHEY and CDR2 SVGEGT are derived from the germline V gene. V loses 8 bases of germline sequence and J loses 8 bases, and the interval between the two ends is 15 bases. From cysteine to phenylalanine, the CDR3 is 12 amino acids long. Here the CDR3 DNA is all that survives: 36 bases in frame from base 1. Ophthalmopathy patients had moderately to severely active disease, Clinical Activity Score of at least 3, NOSPECS grade of at least 4, and disease duration under 3 months. Patients were excluded if they had other autoimmune diseases, uncontrolled infections, pregnancy or lactation. Diagnosis relied on clinical symptoms, serum thyroxine, TRAb, thyroid ultrasound and orbital computed tomography. PBMCs were isolated from about 9.1 ml of fresh peripheral blood by Ficoll-Paque density gradient centrifugation. Total RNA was extracted with Trizol reagent and quality-checked on an Agilent 2100 Bioanalyzer.

Paper-wide results and their limitations: Most expanded thyroid clonotypes with a frequency above 0.001 also appeared in blood, which suggests that blood repertoires may reflect the immune response in the thyroid. Ophthalmopathy was separated from stable hyperthyroidism by the 13-signature model with around 89% sensitivity and around 81% specificity in cross-validation and with 80%/75% in the test set. No statistical method was used to set the sample size in advance, and the investigators knew which group each participant was assigned to. In validation, the model predicted ophthalmopathy progression with 55% to 71% sensitivity and roughly 78% specificity; about a dozen predicted patients were CT-confirmed with GO in a median of about 6.2 months.

The TCR comes from a woman aged 18-35 years with Graves' ophthalmopathy. Donor details come from another sample of the same person, matched by shared clones. Sequencing was performed on peripheral blood. Recombination connected TRBV6-2 or TRBV6-3 to TRBJ1-1, with the identity of the D gene unclear. The sequenced DNA: TGTGCCAGCGGTAGTCGAGCCCTGGAAGCTTTCTTT. This encodes CASGSRALEAFF.